The 8 T cell receptor beta chains below come from one sample, sequenced in a study of tumor T cells in aggressive B-cell lymphoma. Only in-frame clones appear in the TCRdb table, and some are missing; sequencing was by immunoSEQ multiplex PCR. The sample has more than 950 clones; 97% are singletons. The sample taken for sequencing was tumor tissue. The receptor set was obtained from an adult with diffuse large B cell lymphoma.

This chain uses TRBV4-1 with TRBJ2-7, with D uncertain. CDR3 length: 14 residues. Trimming left V 4 bases short and J 0 bases short, with 10 bases between. Germline V CDR1 and CDR2: MGHRA, YSYEKL. The CDR3 sequence: CASSLAPGSYEQYF. CDR3 coding DNA: TGCGCCAGCAGCCTGGCCCCGGGCTCCTACGAGCAGTACTTC.

The rearrangement links TRBV2 to TRBJ1-5; 11 bases line up with TRBD1. The CDR3 runs 13 residues. Unmatched junction bases numbered 4, after V lost 8 bases and J lost 7 bases. Looked up from germline, CDR1 is SNHLY and CDR2 is FYNNEI. As DNA, the CDR3 is TGTGCCAGCCGGACAGGGGGCAGCCAGCCCCAGCATTTT. Translation gives CASRTGGSQPQHF.

The CDR3 region has the DNA TGTGCCAGCAAGCTTAATAGCAATCAGCCCCAGCATTTT. Residues: CASKLNSNQPQHF. The V gene is TRBV6-1, the J gene TRBJ1-5; no clear D gene. The CDR3 has 13 residues. V was clipped by 7 bases and J by 0 bases, with 7 bases between them. CDR1 MNHNS and CDR2 SASEGT come from the germline V gene.

This chain joins TRBV5-1 and TRBJ2-7; D is perhaps TRBD1 (5 bases). CDR1 SGHRS and CDR2 YFSETQ come from the germline V gene. CDR3 size: 13 residues. With 4 bases removed from V and 4 bases from J, the gap between germline ends came to 12 bases. The CDR3 protein is CASSPDSGYEQYF. CDR3 DNA sequence: TGCGCCAGCAGCCCCGATTCAGGGTACGAGCAGTACTTC.

The V gene is TRBV28, the J gene TRBJ2-3, with a tentative D call TRBD1 (5 bases). The germline V gene has CDR1 MDHEN and CDR2 SYDVKM. V was clipped by 7 bases and J by 7 bases, with 12 bases between them. CDR3 length: 12 amino acids. The CDR3 spells CASNSGSNTQYF. The CDR3 coding sequence is TGTGCCAGCAATTCAGGGTCAAATACGCAGTATTTT.

This chain joins TRBV5-1 and TRBJ2-1; the D is unclear. This CDR3 contains 15 residues. Germline-derived CDR1 and CDR2 are SGHRS and YFSETQ. Between the trimmed V and J ends, which lost 0 bases and 2 bases, there was a span of 9 bases. This CDR3 reads CASSLALGPYNEQFF. CDR3 coding DNA: TGCGCCAGCAGCTTGGCGCTTGGGCCCTACAATGAGCAGTTCTTC.

The chain links TRBV29-1 to TRBJ2-7; D perhaps matches TRBD1 (6 bases). Germline V gene lookup returns CDR1 SQVTM and CDR2 ANQGSEA. The CDR3 runs 15 residues. Trimming took off 1 base at V and 0 bases at J, with 13 bases between the two ends. As DNA, the CDR3 is TGCAGCGTTGAAGGGAGAAGGGGGAGCTCCTACGAGCAGTACTTC. Translation gives CSVEGRRGSSYEQYF.

V gene TRBV19 combines with J gene TRBJ2-1; a possible D gene is TRBD1 (6 bases). With 7 bases removed from V and 13 bases from J, the gap between germline ends came to 23 bases. Germline lookup yields CDR1 LNHDA and CDR2 SQIVND (reference sequence). This CDR3 spans 14 amino acids. The CDR3 DNA is TGTGCCAGTAAAGAGAATTCAGGGGCCCAGGTCCAGTTCTTC. This translates into CASKENSGAQVQFF.